This T cell receptor beta chain was recorded in a study of blood T cell repertoires in COVID-19. The CDR3 contains 14 residues. V was shortened by 6 bases and J by 4 bases, with 14 bases between the two germline ends. Germline CDR1 reads SNHLY; CDR2 reads FYNNEI. TCRdb keeps only in-frame clones here, not all; method: immunoSEQ multiplex PCR. The sample consists of almost 55,000 clones, 83% of them appearing once. V and J are TRBV2 and TRBJ2-3; maybe TRBD2 (5 bases). Material: peripheral blood. This sequence originates from a human donor in a cohort sampled during active COVID-19. CDR3 loop: CASRTGKLADTQYF. The CDR3 coding sequence is TGTGCCAGCAGGACCGGGAAGCTCGCAGATACGCAGTATTTT.